The 4 T cell receptor beta chains in this list originate from one sample, sequenced in a study of cytomegalovirus exposure and HLA in healthy donors. TCRdb keeps only in-frame clones here, not all; method: immunoSEQ multiplex PCR. The sample shows fewer than 200,000 clones, roughly 86% of them seen only once. The specimen was PBMCs. These TCRs come from a man in his late teens or twenties in good health and CMV-seropositive.

The chain uses TRBV6-4 and TRBJ1-5; maybe TRBD1 (6 bases). Trimming took 4 bases from V and 2 from J, leaving 12 bases between them. CDR3 size: 15 residues. Germline V gene data show CDR1 as MRHNA and CDR2 as SNTAGT. The CDR3 bases are TGTGCCAGCAGTGTGGGCTGGACAGGCAATCAGCCCCAGCATTTT. Translation: CASSVGWTGNQPQHF.

The V gene is TRBV6-6, the J gene TRBJ2-7; D is perhaps TRBD2 (5 bases). Germline V gene data show CDR1 as MNHNY and CDR2 as SVGAGI (reference sequence). The V end was cut by 6 bases, the J end by 0 bases, with 12 bases between. The CDR3 runs to 14 residues. The CDR3 sequence is CASRADRSSYEQYF. The CDR3, as DNA: TGTGCCAGCAGAGCGGACCGTAGCTCCTACGAGCAGTACTTC.

The CDR3 spells CASSLGQGGQPQHF. The CDR3 nucleotides read TGTGCCAGCAGCCTAGGACAGGGCGGTCAGCCCCAGCATTTT. V usage is TRBV5-6 and J usage is TRBJ1-5; 8 bases are shared with TRBD1. Germline loops: CDR1 SGHDT, CDR2 YYEEEE. The J segment lost 6 bases and the V segment lost 4 bases, leaving 6 bases of the junction unmatched. This CDR3 contains 14 residues.

The rearrangement links TRBV9 to TRBJ2-7, with 7 bases fitting TRBD1. With 5 bases clipped from V and 2 bases from J, the junction kept 7 bases outside the gene matches. Germline values: CDR1 SGDLS, CDR2 YYNGEE. The CDR3 runs to 14 residues. CDR3 DNA sequence: TGTGCCAGCAGTCAGGGGACAGTTACCTACGAGCAGTACTTC. Its protein product is CASSQGTVTYEQYF.